One T cell receptor beta chain is described in this entry. No antigen is known for it. One base away there is no much larger clone; base qualities are not given. From the cysteine up to the phenylalanine, the CDR3 has a length of 14 residues. The retained sequence is limited to the CDR3, 42 bases, with the frame set at the first base. CDR1 and CDR2, per the germline V gene, are SQVTM and ANQGSEA. Relative to germline, V is 5 bases shorter and J is 6 bases shorter, with 17 bases between their ends. TCRbeta CDR3 regions were amplified from genomic DNA by means of the immunoSEQ Assay, a bias-controlled multiplex PCR. The original methods were these. Nucleated cell counts per sample were estimated from amplification of reference gene primers within the assay. To quantify the absolute abundance of each unique TCRbeta CDR3 rearrangement, sequence reads were collapsed and filtered. Productive Simpson clonality was computed per sample as the square root of Simpson's diversity index over productive rearrangements. Sourced from immuneACCESS, this table was stored by TCRdb with only in-frame sequences that have V and J called. A share of the clones is absent; for the studies checked, an unresolved V gene accounts for under half, and the remainder has no known explanation. V and J calls and clone size follow that table, whereas D and trimming were derived from the DNA. The sample table contains some 220,000 clones; only one count was recorded for more than 75% of them. Together, the top ten hold 2.9% of the sample.

A second Seattle source provided samples from volunteer blood donors who had recovered from COVID-19. Collaborating institutions collected whole blood in K2EDTA tubes following their own protocols. For TCRbeta analysis, collaborator samples were shipped as frozen whole blood, as isolated PBMCs, or as DNA extracted from either sample type. The entry originates in a study of blood T cell repertoires in COVID-19 (dated by TCRdb to 2020 to 2021). Turning to the overall study: Samples covering the acute and convalescent phases of COVID-19 were provided by collaborators in the United States, Italy and Spain. Where available, HLA class I and class II types were taken from metadata supplied by the sample provider and were not determined by assay-based typing. Samples came from the ongoing ImmuneRACE study (first 160 participants) plus 1,254 subjects from 6 global collaborators. The repertoires were released in a freely available public database intended as a resource for research on the immune response to SARS-CoV-2. The prospective study material was composed of cDNA or gDNA derived from T cells, B-cell-depleted T cells, or PBMCs. A de-identified subject ID, COVID-19 status, age in years and sex were almost always included in the sample metadata. Subjects who had been exposed to COVID-19, were actively infected with it, or had recovered from it provided the deeply sampled blood TCRbeta repertoires that made up the dataset. Study-wide conclusions, independent of this receptor: The amount of clinical and demographic metadata varied by source and participant and was provided uncurated.

This TCR came from a man between 45 and 60 years old who had recovered from COVID-19. Recombination connected TRBV29-1 to TRBJ2-1, with a tentative D gene TRBD2 over 8 matching bases. The sequencing input was peripheral blood. The nucleotide sequence reads TGCAGCGTTCGGGACAGCGGGGGAACCAATGAGCAGTTCTTC. This gives the protein CSVRDSGGTNEQFF.